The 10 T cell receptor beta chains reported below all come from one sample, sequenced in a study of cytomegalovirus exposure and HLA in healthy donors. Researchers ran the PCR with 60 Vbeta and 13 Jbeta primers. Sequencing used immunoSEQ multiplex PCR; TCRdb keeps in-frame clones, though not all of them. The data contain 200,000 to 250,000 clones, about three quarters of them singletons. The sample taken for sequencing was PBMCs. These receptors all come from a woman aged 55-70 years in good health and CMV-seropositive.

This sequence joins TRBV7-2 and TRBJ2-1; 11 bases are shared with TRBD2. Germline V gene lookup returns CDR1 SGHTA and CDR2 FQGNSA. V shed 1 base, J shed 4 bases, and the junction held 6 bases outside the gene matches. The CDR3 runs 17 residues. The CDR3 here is CASSLVLGTSGYNEQFF. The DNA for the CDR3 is TGTGCCAGCAGCTTAGTGTTAGGGACTAGCGGTTACAATGAGCAGTTCTTC.

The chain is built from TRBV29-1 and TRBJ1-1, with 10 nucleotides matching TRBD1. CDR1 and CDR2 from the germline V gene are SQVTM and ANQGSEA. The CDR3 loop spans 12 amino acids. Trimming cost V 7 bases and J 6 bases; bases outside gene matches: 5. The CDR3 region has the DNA TGCAGCGCCGGACAGGGGGGCTCTGAAGCTTTCTTT. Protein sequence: CSAGQGGSEAFF.

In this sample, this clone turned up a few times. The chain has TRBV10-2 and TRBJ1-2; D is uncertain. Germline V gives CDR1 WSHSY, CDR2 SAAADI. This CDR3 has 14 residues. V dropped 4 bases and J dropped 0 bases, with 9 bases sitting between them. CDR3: CASSVGGTNYGYTF. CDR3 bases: TGCGCCAGCAGTGTAGGAGGAACTAACTATGGCTACACCTTC.

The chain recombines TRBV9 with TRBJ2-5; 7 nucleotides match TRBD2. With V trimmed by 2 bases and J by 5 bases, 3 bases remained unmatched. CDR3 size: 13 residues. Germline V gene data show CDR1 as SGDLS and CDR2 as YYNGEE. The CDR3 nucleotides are TGTGCCAGCAGCGTGGGGGGGAGTGAGACCCAGTACTTC. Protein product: CASSVGGSETQYF.

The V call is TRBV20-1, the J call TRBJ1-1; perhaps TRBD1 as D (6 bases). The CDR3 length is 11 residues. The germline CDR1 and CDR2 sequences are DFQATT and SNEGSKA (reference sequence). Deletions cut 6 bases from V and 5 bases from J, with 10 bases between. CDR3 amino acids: CSARTVTEAFF. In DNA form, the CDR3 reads TGCAGTGCCAGGACAGTAACTGAAGCTTTCTTT.

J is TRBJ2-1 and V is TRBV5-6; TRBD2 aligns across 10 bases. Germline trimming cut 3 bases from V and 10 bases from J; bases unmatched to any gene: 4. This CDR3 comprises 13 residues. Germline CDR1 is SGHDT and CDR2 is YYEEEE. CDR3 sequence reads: CASSSGLAKEQFF. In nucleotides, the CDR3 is TGTGCCAGCAGCTCGGGACTAGCGAAGGAGCAGTTCTTC.

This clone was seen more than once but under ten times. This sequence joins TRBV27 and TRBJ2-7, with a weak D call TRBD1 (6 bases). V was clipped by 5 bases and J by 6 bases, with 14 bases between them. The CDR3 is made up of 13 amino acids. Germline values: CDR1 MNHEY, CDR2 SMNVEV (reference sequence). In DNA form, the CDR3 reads TGTGCCAGCAGTCTGGACAGAAACGGCGAGCAGTACTTC. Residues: CASSLDRNGEQYF.

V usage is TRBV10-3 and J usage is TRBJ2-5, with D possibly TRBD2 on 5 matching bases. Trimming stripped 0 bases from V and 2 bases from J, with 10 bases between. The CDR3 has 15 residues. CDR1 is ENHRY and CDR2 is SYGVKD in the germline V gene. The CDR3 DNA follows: TGTGCCATCAGTGAGTCGACGTCGGGGCAAGAGACCCAGTACTTC. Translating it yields CAISESTSGQETQYF.

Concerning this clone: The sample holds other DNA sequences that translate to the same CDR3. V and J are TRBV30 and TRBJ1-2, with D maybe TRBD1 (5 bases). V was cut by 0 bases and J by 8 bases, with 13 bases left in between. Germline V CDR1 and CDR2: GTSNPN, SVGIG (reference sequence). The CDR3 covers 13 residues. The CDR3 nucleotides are TGTGCCTGGAGTGTGGTTGGGGGAGGAGGCTACACCTTC. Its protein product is CAWSVVGGGGYTF.

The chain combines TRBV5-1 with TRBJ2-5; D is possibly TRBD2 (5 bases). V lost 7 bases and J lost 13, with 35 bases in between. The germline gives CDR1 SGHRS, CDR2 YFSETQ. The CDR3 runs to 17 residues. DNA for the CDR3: TGCGCCAGCGGACCCGGAGAAGCGCGAGGGCACCTCCCGGGTCCGTACTTC. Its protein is CASGPGEARGHLPGPYF.